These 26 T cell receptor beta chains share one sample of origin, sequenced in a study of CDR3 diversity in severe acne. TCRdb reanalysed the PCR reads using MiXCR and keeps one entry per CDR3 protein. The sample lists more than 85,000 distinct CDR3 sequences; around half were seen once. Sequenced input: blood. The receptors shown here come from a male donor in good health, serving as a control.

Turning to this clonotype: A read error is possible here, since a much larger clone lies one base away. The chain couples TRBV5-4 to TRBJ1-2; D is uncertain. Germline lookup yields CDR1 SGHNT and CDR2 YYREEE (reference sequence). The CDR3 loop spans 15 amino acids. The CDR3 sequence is CTSSLALTANYGYTF. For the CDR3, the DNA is TGTACCAGCAGCTTGGCCTTGACGGCTAACTATGGCTACACCTTC.

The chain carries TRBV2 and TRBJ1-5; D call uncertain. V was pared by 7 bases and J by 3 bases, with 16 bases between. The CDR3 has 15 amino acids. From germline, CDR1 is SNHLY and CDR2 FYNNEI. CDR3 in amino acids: CASTRTQAYNQPQHF. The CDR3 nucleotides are TGTGCCAGCACCAGGACCCAGGCATACAATCAGCCCCAGCATTTT.

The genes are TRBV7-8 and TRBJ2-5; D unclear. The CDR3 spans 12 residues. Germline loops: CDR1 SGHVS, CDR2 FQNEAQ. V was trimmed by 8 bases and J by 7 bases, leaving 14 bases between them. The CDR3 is CASSPPVGTQYF. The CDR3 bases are TGTGCCAGCTCACCCCCGGTCGGGACCCAGTACTTC.

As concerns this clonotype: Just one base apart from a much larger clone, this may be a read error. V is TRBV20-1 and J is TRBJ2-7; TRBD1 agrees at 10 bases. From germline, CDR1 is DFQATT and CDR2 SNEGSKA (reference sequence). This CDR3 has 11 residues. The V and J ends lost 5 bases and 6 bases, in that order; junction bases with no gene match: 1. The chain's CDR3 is CSAWTGGEQYF. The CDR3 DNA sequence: TGCAGTGCTTGGACAGGGGGCGAGCAGTACTTC.

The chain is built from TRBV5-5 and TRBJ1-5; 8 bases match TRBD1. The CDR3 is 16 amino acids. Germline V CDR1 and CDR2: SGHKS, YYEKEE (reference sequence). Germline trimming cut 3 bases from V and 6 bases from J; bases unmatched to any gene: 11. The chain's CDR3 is CASSSYGQGSGQPQHF. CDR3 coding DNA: TGTGCCAGCAGCTCCTACGGACAGGGATCGGGTCAGCCCCAGCATTTT.

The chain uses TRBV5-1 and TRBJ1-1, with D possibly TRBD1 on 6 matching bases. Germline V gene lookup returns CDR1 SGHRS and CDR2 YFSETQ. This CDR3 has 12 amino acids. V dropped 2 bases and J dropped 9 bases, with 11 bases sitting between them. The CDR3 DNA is TGCGCCAGCAGCTTTACAGGGCCACAAGCTTTCTTT. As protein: CASSFTGPQAFF.

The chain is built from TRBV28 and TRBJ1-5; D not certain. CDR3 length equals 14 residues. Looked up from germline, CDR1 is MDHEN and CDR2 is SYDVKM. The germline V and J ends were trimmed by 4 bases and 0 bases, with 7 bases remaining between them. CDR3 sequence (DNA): TGTGCCAGCAGTTCTGCTTTTAGCAATCAGCCCCAGCATTTT. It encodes CASSSAFSNQPQHF.

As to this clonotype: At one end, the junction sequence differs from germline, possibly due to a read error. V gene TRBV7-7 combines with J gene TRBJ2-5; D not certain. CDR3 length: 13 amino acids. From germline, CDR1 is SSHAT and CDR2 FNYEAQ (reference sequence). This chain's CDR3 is CASRDRSSETQYF. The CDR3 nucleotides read TGTGCTAGCAGAGATAGGAGTTCGGAGACCCAGTACTTC.

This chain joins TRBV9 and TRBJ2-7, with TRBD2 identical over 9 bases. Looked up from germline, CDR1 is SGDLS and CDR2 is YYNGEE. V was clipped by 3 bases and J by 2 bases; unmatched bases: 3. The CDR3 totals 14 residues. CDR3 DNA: TGTGCCAGCAGCGGTAGCGGGAGACCCTACGAGCAGTACTTC. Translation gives CASSGSGRPYEQYF.

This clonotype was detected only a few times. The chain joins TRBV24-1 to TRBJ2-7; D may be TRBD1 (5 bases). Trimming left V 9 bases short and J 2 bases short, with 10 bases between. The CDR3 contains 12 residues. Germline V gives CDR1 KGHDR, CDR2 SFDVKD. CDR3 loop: CATQGRTYEQYF. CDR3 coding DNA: TGTGCCACCCAGGGTCGAACCTACGAGCAGTACTTC.

CDR3 DNA: TGTGCCAGCAGGTACAGGGGGCTCCAAGAGACCCAGTACTTC. Residues: CASRYRGLQETQYF. This chain uses TRBV2 with TRBJ2-5; 9 positions agree with TRBD1. This CDR3 contains 14 residues. V was clipped by 6 bases and J by 1 base; unmatched bases: 3. Germline V lookup: CDR1 SNHLY, CDR2 FYNNEI.

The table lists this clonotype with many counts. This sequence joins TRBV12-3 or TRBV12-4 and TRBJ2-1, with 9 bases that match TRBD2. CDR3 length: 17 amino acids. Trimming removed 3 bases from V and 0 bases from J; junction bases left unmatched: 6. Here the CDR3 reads CASSLFSGGFSYNEQFF. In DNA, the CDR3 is TGTGCCAGCAGTTTGTTCAGCGGGGGGTTCTCCTACAATGAGCAGTTCTTC.

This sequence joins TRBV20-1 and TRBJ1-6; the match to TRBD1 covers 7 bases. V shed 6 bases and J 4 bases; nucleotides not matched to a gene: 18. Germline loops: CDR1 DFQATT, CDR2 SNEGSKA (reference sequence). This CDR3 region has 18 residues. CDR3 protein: CSAPGRGTKSSYNSPLHF. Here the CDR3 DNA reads TGCAGTGCACCGGGCAGGGGGACGAAGAGTTCTTATAATTCACCCCTCCACTTT.

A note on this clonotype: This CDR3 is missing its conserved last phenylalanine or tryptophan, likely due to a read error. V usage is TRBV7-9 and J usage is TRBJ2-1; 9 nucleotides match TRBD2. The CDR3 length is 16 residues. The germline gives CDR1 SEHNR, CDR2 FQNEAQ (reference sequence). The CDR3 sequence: CASSLQGGGAINGQFS. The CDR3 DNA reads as TGTGCCAGCAGCTTACAGGGCGGGGGGGCGATAAATGGGCAGTTCTCC.

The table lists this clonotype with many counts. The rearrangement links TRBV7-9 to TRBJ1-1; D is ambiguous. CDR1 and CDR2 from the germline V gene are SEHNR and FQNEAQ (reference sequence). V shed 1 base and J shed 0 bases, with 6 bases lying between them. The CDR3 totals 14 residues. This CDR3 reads CASSLEVVNTEAFF. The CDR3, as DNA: TGTGCCAGCAGCTTAGAAGTGGTGAACACTGAAGCTTTCTTT.

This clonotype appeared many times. The CDR3 sequence: CASSLVVSTGAYEQYF. The CDR3, as DNA: TGTGCCAGCAGCTTAGTCGTGTCGACAGGGGCCTACGAGCAGTACTTC. The chain has TRBV11-2 and TRBJ2-7, with 8 bases that match TRBD1. Trimming cost V 1 base and J 2 bases; bases outside gene matches: 7. This CDR3 is built from 16 residues. In germline, CDR1 is SGHAT, CDR2 FQNNGV.

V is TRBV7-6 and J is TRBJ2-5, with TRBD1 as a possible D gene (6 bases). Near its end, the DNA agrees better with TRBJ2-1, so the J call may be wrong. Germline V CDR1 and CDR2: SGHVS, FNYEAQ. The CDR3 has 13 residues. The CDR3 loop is CASSPGGYETQFF. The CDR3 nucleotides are TGTGCCAGCAGCCCTGGGGGCTACGAGACGCAGTTCTTC.

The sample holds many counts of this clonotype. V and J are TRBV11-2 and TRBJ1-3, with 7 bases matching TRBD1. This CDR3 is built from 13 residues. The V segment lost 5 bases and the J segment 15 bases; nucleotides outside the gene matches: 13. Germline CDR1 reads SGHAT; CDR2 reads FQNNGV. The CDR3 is CASSPLETGTEYF. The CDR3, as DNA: TGTGCCAGCAGCCCGCTGGAGACCGGGACAGAATATTTT.

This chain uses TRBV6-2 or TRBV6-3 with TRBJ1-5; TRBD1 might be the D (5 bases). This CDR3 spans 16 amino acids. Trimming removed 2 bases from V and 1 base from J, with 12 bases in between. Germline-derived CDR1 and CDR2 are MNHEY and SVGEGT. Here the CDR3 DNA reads TGTGCCAGCAGTTACGGGGGGGGTGAGAGCAATCAGCCCCAGCATTTT. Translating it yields CASSYGGGESNQPQHF.

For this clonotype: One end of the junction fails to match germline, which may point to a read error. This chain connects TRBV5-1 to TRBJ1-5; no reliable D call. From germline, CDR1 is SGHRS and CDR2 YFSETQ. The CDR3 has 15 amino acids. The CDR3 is CASSLERRGNQPQHF. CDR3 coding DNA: TGTGCCAGCAGCTTGGAAAGGAGAGGCAATCAGCCCCAGCATTTT.

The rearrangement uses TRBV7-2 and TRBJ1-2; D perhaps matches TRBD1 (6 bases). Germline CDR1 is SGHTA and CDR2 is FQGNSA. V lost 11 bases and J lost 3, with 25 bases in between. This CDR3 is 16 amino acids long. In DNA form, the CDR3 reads TGTGCCTCGCCGGGCAGGGGAGCTCTCCCACACTATGGCTACACCTTC. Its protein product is CASPGRGALPHYGYTF.

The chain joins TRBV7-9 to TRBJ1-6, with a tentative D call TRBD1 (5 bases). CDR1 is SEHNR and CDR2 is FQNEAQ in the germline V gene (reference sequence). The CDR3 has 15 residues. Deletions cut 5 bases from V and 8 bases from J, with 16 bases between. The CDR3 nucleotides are TGTGCCAGCAGCCAACTGACGGGGGGGGATTCACCCCTCCACTTT. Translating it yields CASSQLTGGDSPLHF.

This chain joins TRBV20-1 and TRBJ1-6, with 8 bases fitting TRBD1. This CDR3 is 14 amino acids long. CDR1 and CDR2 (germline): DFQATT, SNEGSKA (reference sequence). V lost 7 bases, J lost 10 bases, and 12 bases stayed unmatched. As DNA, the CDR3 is TGCAGTGGGGACCGGGACAGGAGTTGGTCACCCCTCCACTTT. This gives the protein CSGDRDRSWSPLHF.

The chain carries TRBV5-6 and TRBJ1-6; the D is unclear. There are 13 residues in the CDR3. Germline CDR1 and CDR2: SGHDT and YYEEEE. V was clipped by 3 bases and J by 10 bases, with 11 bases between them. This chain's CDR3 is CASSYTTWSPLHF. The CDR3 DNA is TGTGCCAGCAGCTACACGACCTGGTCACCCCTCCACTTT.

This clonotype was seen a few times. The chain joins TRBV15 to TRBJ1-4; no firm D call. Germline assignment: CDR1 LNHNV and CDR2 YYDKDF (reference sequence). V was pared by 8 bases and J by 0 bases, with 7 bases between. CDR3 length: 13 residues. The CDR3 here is CATSFATNEKLFF. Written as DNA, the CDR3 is TGTGCCACCTCTTTTGCAACTAATGAAAAACTGTTTTTT.

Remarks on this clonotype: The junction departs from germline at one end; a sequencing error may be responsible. The CDR3 region is CASSPAGNERYF. The CDR3 region has the DNA TGTGCCAGCAGCCCAGCTGGAAACGAGCGGTACTTC. This chain joins TRBV7-9 and TRBJ2-7; D not certain. CDR3 length: 12 residues. Looked up from germline, CDR1 is SEHNR and CDR2 is FQNEAQ (reference sequence).